One and the same sample provided the 4 T cell receptor beta chains below, sequenced in a study of shared clonotypes between healthy human individuals. Measured with immunoSEQ multiplex PCR; TCRdb has only the in-frame clones, and not every one. This repertoire shows hundreds of thousands of clones, about three quarters found once; its top ten account for around 1.8%. The sequenced sample consisted of memory CD4+ T cells sorted from blood. The subset denotes: CD45RA-negative fraction. The source is a woman aged 25-40 years in good health.

The chain joins TRBV27 to TRBJ2-5; D perhaps matches TRBD1 (5 bases). V lost 3 bases and J 2 bases, leaving 7 bases between the germline ends. The CDR3 length is 13 residues. Germline CDR1 and CDR2: MNHEY and SMNVEV (reference sequence). CDR3 sequence reads: CASSFRVQETQYF. The CDR3, as DNA: TGTGCCAGCAGTTTCAGGGTTCAAGAGACCCAGTACTTC.

V usage is TRBV5-1 and J usage is TRBJ2-5; D is uncertain. V was cut by 1 base and J by 4 bases, with 11 bases left in between. The germline CDR1 and CDR2 sequences are SGHRS and YFSETQ. The length of the CDR3 is 14 residues. The CDR3 spells CASSLSSVVETQYF. As DNA, the CDR3 is TGCGCCAGCAGCTTGTCATCGGTCGTAGAGACCCAGTACTTC. The whole variable domain, filled in from reference TRBV5-1 and TRBJ2-5, reads KAGVTQTPRYLIKTRGQQVTLSCSPISGHRSVSWYQQTPGQGLQFLFEYFSETQRNKGNFPGRFSGRQFSNSRSEMNVSTLELGDSALYLCASSLSSVVETQYFGPGTRLLVL.

Points on this clone: This sample also contains other DNA sequences that code for the same CDR3. The chain has TRBV2 and TRBJ2-2; D not resolved. The V gene's germline CDR1 is SNHLY and CDR2 FYNNEI. CDR3 length: 13 amino acids. With 4 bases removed from V and 2 bases from J, the gap between germline ends came to 5 bases. The CDR3 DNA follows: TGTGCCAGCAGTGTGGGAAACACCGGGGAGCTGTTTTTT. Its translation: CASSVGNTGELFF.

This clone was seen a single time. The chain has TRBV7-9 and TRBJ2-7; 9 bases are shared with TRBD1. This CDR3 region has 14 residues. The V gene's germline CDR1 is SEHNR and CDR2 FQNEAQ (reference sequence). V lost 5 bases to trimming and J lost 3 bases; unmatched junction nucleotides: 5. The CDR3 region has the DNA TGTGCCAGCAGCCCCGACAGGGGGGGCTACGAGCAGTACTTC. This encodes CASSPDRGGYEQYF.